This record looks at one T cell receptor beta chain sequence and its context. This sample was included in a study of shared clonotypes between healthy human individuals. Trimming took 5 bases from V and 0 from J, leaving 10 bases between them. In germline, CDR1 is MNHNY, CDR2 SVGAGI (reference sequence). The CDR3 loop spans 15 amino acids. Libraries were prepared by immunoSEQ multiplex PCR; TCRdb keeps only in-frame clonotypes and omits some of them. The sample includes around 500,000 clones, more than 65% of them seen just once. The chain joins TRBV6-6 to TRBJ2-2, with unresolved D. This TCR was sampled from a woman between 40 and 50 years old in good health. Some clones in this sample may be carry-over from other donors' samples. The sequenced sample was PBMCs. The CDR3: CASSPKVANTGELFF. In DNA, the CDR3 is TGTGCCAGCAGTCCCAAAGTAGCGAACACCGGGGAGCTGTTTTTT.